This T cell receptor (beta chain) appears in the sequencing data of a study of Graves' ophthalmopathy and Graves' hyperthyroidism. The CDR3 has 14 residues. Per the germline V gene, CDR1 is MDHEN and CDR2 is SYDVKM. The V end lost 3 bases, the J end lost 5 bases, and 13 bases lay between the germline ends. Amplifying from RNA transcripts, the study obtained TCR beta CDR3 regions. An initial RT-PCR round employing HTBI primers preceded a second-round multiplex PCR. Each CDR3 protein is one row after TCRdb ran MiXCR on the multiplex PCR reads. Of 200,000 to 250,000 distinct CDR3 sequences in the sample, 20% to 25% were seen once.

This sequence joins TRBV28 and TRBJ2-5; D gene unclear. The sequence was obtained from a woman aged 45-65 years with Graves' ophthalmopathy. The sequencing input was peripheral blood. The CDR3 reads CASSFGSHVETQYF. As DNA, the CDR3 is TGTGCCAGCAGTTTTGGTTCGCATGTGGAGACCCAGTACTTC.